This T cell receptor (beta chain) was identified during a study of shared clonotypes between healthy human individuals. Clones were sequenced by immunoSEQ multiplex PCR, and TCRdb holds only the in-frame ones, with some missing. The table shows approximately 2.1 million clones, with over 85% occurring only once. Trimming stripped 5 bases from V and 9 bases from J, with 8 bases between. CDR1 MDHEN and CDR2 SYDVKM come from the germline V gene. This CDR3 is 11 amino acids long. Specimen: naive CD4+ T cells from PBMCs. Subset in this sample: CD45RA+ positively selected. The sequence came from a man aged 18 to 29 in good health. Some clones in this sample may be carry-over from other donors' samples. J is TRBJ1-5 and V is TRBV28; D may be TRBD1 (5 bases). CDR3 DNA: TGTGCCAGCAGTCAGCAGGGGCCCCAGCATTTT. The encoded protein is CASSQQGPQHF.